This paragraph reports one T cell receptor beta chain. This entry is derived from a study of T cells in Graves' hyperthyroidism and ophthalmopathy. TCR beta CDR3 region amplification was performed from RNA transcripts. RT-PCR in the first round (using the HTBI primer set) targeted the TCR CDR3. TCRdb re-analysed the multiplex PCR reads in MiXCR, keeping a single row per CDR3 protein. This repertoire shows 660,000 or so distinct CDR3 sequences, about 20% found once; its top ten account for 34%. The CDR3 runs 13 residues. The V segment lost 5 bases and the J segment 3 bases; nucleotides outside the gene matches: 3. Germline V gene lookup returns CDR1 GTSNPN and CDR2 SVGIG (reference sequence).

The chain couples TRBV30 to TRBJ2-3; 9 nucleotides match TRBD2. Sample: blood. The sequence was obtained from a man younger than 40 with Graves' ophthalmopathy. CDR3 nucleotides: TGTGCCTGGTCCCTAGCGGGGACAGATACGCAGTATTTT. Residues: CAWSLAGTDTQYF. The full variable domain, in which reference TRBV30 and TRBJ2-3 provide the parts outside the CDR3, is SQTIHQWPATLVQPVGSPLSLECTVEGTSNPNLYWYRQAAGRGLQLLFYSVGIGQISSEVPQNLSASRPQDRQFILSSKKLLLSDSGFYLCAWSLAGTDTQYFGPGTRLTVL.